Sequencing of this T cell receptor (beta chain) was carried out in a study of metastatic and nonmetastatic thyroid tumors. This clone ranks as medium-sized. Germline V gives CDR1 MNHEY, CDR2 SMNVEV (reference sequence). The V gene lost 2 bases and the J gene lost 3 bases, with 14 bases spanning the gap. The CDR3 extends over 15 amino acids. Every patient underwent thyroid surgery untreated. TCRdb re-clonotyped the PCR reads via MiXCR. The data show 40,000 or so clones, 20% to 30% seen once. V is TRBV27 and J is TRBJ2-7; D gene unclear. Sequencing was performed on blood. The receptor was derived from a female donor with papillary thyroid cancer or a benign thyroid nodule (not recorded which). Some clones in this sample may be carry-over from other donors' samples. CDR3 residues: CASSLLPGGGYEQYF. In DNA form, the CDR3 reads TGTGCCAGCAGTTTACTCCCAGGCGGTGGCTACGAGCAGTACTTC.